This T cell receptor (beta chain) was captured by sequencing in a study of graft-versus-host responses after intestinal transplantation. Study-level background: Once they had received anti-thymocyte globulin induction, all recipients took tacrolimus and steroids for approximately 3 years.

V lost 3 bases and J lost 1, with 7 bases in between. The CDR3 is 13 amino acids. Looked up from germline, CDR1 is SGDLS and CDR2 is YYNGEE. In regard to this clone: Its target is not known.

The table came from immunoSEQ multiplex PCR; TCRdb's copy has only in-frame clones and leaves some out. The sample shows 27,000 or so clones, 82% of them seen only once. This TCR derives from a human donor who received an intestinal transplant. The chain combines TRBV9 with TRBJ1-1; D remains unclear. The sequencing here drew on unstimulated CD4+ T cells sorted from spleen or lymph node cells, taken before intestinal transplant. CDR3 sequence (DNA): TGTGCCAGCAGCGCTTATACGAACACTGAAGCTTTCTTT. Protein product: CASSAYTNTEAFF.